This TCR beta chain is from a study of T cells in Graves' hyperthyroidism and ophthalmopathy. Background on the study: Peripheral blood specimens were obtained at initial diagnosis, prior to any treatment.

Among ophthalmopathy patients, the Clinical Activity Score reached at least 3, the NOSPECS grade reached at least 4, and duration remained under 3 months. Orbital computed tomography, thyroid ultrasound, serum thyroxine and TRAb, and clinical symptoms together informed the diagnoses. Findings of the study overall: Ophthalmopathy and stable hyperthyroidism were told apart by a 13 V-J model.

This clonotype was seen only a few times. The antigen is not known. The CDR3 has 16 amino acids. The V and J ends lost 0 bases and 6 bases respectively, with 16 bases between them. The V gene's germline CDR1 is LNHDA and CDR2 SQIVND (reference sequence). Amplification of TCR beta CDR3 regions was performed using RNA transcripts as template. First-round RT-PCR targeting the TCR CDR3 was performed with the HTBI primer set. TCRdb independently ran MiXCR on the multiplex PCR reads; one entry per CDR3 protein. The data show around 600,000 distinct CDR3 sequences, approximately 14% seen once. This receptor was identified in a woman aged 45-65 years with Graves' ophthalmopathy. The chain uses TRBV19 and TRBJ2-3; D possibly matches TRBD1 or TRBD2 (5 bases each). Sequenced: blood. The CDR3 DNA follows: TGTGCCAGTAGTATAGATCGAAGAGGGGCTCTTGATACGCAGTATTTT. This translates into CASSIDRRGALDTQYF.